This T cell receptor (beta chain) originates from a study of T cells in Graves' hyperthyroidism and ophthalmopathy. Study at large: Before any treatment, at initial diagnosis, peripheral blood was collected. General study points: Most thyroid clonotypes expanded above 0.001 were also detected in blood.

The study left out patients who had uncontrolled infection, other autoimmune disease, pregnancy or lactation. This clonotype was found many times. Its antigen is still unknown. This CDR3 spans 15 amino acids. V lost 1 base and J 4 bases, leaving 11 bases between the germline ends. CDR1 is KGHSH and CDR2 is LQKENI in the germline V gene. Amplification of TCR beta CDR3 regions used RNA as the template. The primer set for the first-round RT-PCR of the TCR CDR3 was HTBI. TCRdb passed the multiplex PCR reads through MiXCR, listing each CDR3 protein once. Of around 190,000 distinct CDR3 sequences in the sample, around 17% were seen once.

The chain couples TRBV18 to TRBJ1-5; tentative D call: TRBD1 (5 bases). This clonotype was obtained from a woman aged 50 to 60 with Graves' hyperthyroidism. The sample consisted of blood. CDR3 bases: TGTGCCAGCTCACCACAAGGACACAGAAATCAGCCCCAGCATTTT. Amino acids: CASSPQGHRNQPQHF.